This TCR beta chain was recorded in a study of blood T cell repertoires in COVID-19. On the study more broadly: PBMCs, B-cell-depleted T cells, or T cells were the source of the cDNA or gDNA that made up the material.

Produced via immunoSEQ multiplex PCR; TCRdb's table is partial and in-frame only. This table has 150,000 or so clones, 84% appearing once. This clone was seen more than once but under ten times. Sequences were obtained from peripheral blood. The source is an older woman with acute or convalescent COVID-19.

The CDR3 DNA follows: TGTGCCTGGGGGGGGGTACTAGCGGGACGCCAAGAGACCCAGTACTTC. It is translated as CAWGGVLAGRQETQYF. V is TRBV30 and J is TRBJ2-5, with 10 bases identical to TRBD2. CDR1 and CDR2 (germline): GTSNPN, SVGIG (reference sequence). Trimming cost V 5 bases and J 1 base; bases outside gene matches: 10. CDR3 length equals 16 residues.